One TCR beta chain is described in this entry. Repertoires were generated with immunoSEQ multiplex PCR, while TCRdb's copy carries only in-frame clones and drops some. The sample carries some 2,000,000 clones, approximately 94% recorded once. This specimen belongs to a study of shared clonotypes between healthy human individuals. CDR3 size: 12 residues. The germline CDR1 and CDR2 sequences are GTSNPN and SVGIG (reference sequence). V was cut by 3 bases and J by 12 bases, with 18 bases left in between. Naive CD8 populations comprised CD45RO-negative cells positively selected for CCR7, excluding terminally differentiated effector memory CD45RA+ cells. Adult Caucasians living in Nashville, Tennessee made up all of the donors.

The sequenced sample consisted of naive CD8+ T cells sorted from blood. This TCR was sampled from a man aged 18 to 29 in good health. The chain uses TRBV30 and TRBJ2-7; D possibly uses TRBD1 or TRBD2 (5 bases each). CDR3: CAWSRVRGEGYF. CDR3 nucleotide sequence: TGTGCCTGGAGCCGGGTGAGAGGGGAAGGGTACTTC.